These T cell receptor beta chains were read from a single sample in a study of T-cell reconstitution after alpha-beta-depleted transplantation in children. TCRdb re-called the PCR reads with MiXCR, one entry per CDR3 protein. The data contain 200,000 or so distinct CDR3 sequences, about 6% of them singletons. Sequenced material: PBMCs, taken before TCRalphabeta/CD19-depleted stem cell transplant. The source of these receptors is a girl in the first two years of life with combined immunodeficiency, due to receive a stem cell transplant. CDR3s include the opening cysteine and the closing phenylalanine or tryptophan. The D gene is left open where the match is weak. Some rows have no size entry. The others give once, few or many, or a class for an expanded clone.

TRBV5-1	TRBJ1-1	many	NA	CASSLGGADEAFF	TGCGCCAGCAGCTTGGGGGGGGCGGATGAAGCTTTCTTT
TRBV7-2	TRBJ2-7	NA	TRBD1	CASSFKQGTYEQYF	TGTGCCAGCAGCTTCAAACAGGGGACCTACGAGCAGTACTTC
TRBV20-1	TRBJ2-5	few	NA	CSAHRGLGIETQYF	TGCAGTGCCCATCGGGGCTTGGGGATAGAGACCCAGTACTTC
TRBV11-2	TRBJ2-7	few	NA	CASSLDMPGYAYEQYF	TGTGCCAGCAGCTTAGATATGCCAGGATACGCCTACGAGCAGTACTTC
TRBV7-3	TRBJ2-1	many	NA	CASSLRWGDEQFF	TGTGCCAGCAGCCTACGGTGGGGGGATGAGCAGTTCTTC
TRBV9	TRBJ2-1	many	TRBD2	CASSEPGLAIDEQFF	TGTGCCAGCAGCGAACCGGGACTAGCCATCGATGAGCAGTTCTTC
TRBV27	TRBJ1-5	few	TRBD1	CASSLIQGAQPQHF	TGTGCCAGCAGTTTAATTCAGGGGGCTCAGCCCCAGCATTTT
TRBV28	TRBJ2-7	many	NA	CATETDTYEQYF	TGTGCCACCGAGACAGATACCTACGAGCAGTACTTC
TRBV27	TRBJ1-1	many	NA	CASSLTEPTEAFF	TGTGCCAGCAGTTTGACAGAGCCTACTGAAGCTTTCTTT
TRBV6-1	TRBJ2-7	many	NA	CASSGLVSPHFEQYF	TGTGCCAGCAGTGGACTAGTCTCTCCTCACTTTGAGCAGTACTTC
TRBV27	TRBJ2-1	many	NA	CASSSLTGPRYNEQFF	TGTGCCAGCAGTTCCCTGACAGGCCCACGCTACAATGAGCAGTTCTTC
TRBV24-1	TRBJ2-7	NA	NA	CATSGLSGQQYF	TGTGCCACCAGTGGCCTCTCCGGGCAGCAGTACTTC
TRBV27	TRBJ2-7	many	TRBD2	CASSLRTSGEYEQYF	TGTGCCAGCAGCCTCCGGACTAGCGGGGAATACGAGCAGTACTTC
TRBV20-1	TRBJ2-3	many	TRBD2	CSARRGLAGTDTQYF	TGCAGTGCTAGAAGGGGACTAGCGGGGACAGATACGCAGTATTTT
TRBV29-1	TRBJ1-2	many	NA	CSVASVTESNYGYTF	TGCAGCGTTGCGTCAGTCACAGAATCTAACTATGGCTACACCTTC
TRBV20-1	TRBJ2-3	many	NA	CSARVGDTQYF	TGCAGTGCTAGAGTGGGAGATACGCAGTATTTT
TRBV7-9	TRBJ1-5	many	NA	CASSLASQVSNQPQHF	TGTGCCAGCAGCTTAGCGAGTCAGGTTAGCAATCAGCCCCAGCATTTT
TRBV29-1	TRBJ1-1	NA	NA	CSLDGGLGTEAFF	TGCAGTCTTGACGGGGGGTTGGGCACTGAAGCTTTCTTT
TRBV7-6	TRBJ2-2	many	TRBD2	CASGRADTGELFF	TGTGCCAGCGGGAGGGCCGACACCGGGGAGCTGTTTTTT
TRBV4-3	TRBJ2-7	many	NA	CASSRPGQPTYEQYF	TGCGCCAGCAGCCGACCCGGACAGCCCACCTACGAGCAGTACTTC
TRBV12-3/TRBV12-4	TRBJ1-2	NA	NA	CASSFFRMAETVHGYTF	TGTGCCAGCAGTTTTTTTCGAATGGCCGAGACAGTCCATGGCTACACCTTC
TRBV25-1	TRBJ1-3	many	TRBD1	CASSGQGKGGNTIYF	TGTGCCAGCAGCGGACAGGGGAAAGGTGGAAACACCATATATTTT
TRBV7-6	TRBJ2-1	many	TRBD2	CASSLGGREWDEQFF	TGTGCCAGCAGCTTAGGTGGGAGGGAGTGGGATGAGCAGTTCTTC
TRBV7-2	TRBJ2-1	many	TRBD2	CASSSKLAPKGNEQFF	TGTGCCAGCAGCTCGAAACTAGCGCCAAAAGGAAATGAGCAGTTCTTC
TRBV5-4	TRBJ2-3	many	NA	CASSSSDSTDTQYF	TGTGCCAGCAGCTCCTCTGATAGCACAGATACGCAGTATTTT
TRBV27	TRBJ2-3	NA	NA	CASSLLTGPRTDTQYF	TGTGCCAGCAGTCTCTTGACGGGGCCACGCACAGATACGCAGTATTTT
TRBV6-7	TRBJ1-1	few	TRBD1	CASSFYPGGQGRNTEAFF	TGTGCCAGCAGTTTTTACCCTGGGGGACAGGGACGAAACACTGAAGCTTTCTTT
TRBV4-1	TRBJ2-3	many	NA	CASSQVWGGPDTQYF	TGCGCCAGCAGCCAAGTGTGGGGGGGCCCAGATACGCAGTATTTT
TRBV4-1	TRBJ2-4	few	TRBD2	CASSQGVAGLLAKNIQYF	TGCGCCAGCAGCCAAGGGGTAGCGGGGCTACTAGCCAAAAACATTCAGTACTTC